This TCR beta chain derives from a study of blood T cell repertoires in COVID-19. Study-wide context: Samples taken during acute and convalescent COVID-19 were collected in the United States, Italy and Spain. PBMCs, B-cell-depleted T cells, or T cells were the source of the cDNA or gDNA that made up the material.

How the authors handled the data: From reference gene primer amplification, estimates of nucleated cell counts were derived. Only in-frame clones appear in the TCRdb table, and some are missing; sequencing was by immunoSEQ multiplex PCR. For V, J and clone size, that table is used; D and trimming come from the DNA. The profile shows tens of thousands of clones, around 90% of them singletons. Germline V gene sequence: CDR1 SGHTA, CDR2 FQGTGA. After removal of 0 bases from V and 9 bases from J, the junction contained 2 bases not matched to a gene. CDR3 size: 15 residues. V and J are TRBV7-3 and TRBJ2-5, with 15 nucleotides matching TRBD2. The sequenced material came from peripheral blood. The receptor comes from a woman aged 70 to 79 with acute or convalescent COVID-19. CDR3 region: CASSLTGLAGGPQYF. DNA for the CDR3: TGTGCCAGCAGCTTAACAGGACTAGCGGGAGGGCCCCAGTACTTC.